This T cell receptor beta chain was found in a study of T-cell reconstitution after alpha-beta-depleted transplantation in children (dated by TCRdb to about 2016). Concerning the study at large: T-cell immune reconstitution after TCRalphabeta/CD19-depleted allogeneic hematopoietic cell transplantation in children was quantitatively tracked in the study by means of TCR repertoire profiling.

The sample's time point label, decoded: day 60 (about 2 months) after transplantation. The sample's treatment or condition, from its label and the paper: allogeneic hematopoietic cell transplantation with graft depleted of TCRalphabeta T cells and CD19 B cells. TCRalphabeta/CD19-depleted allogeneic hematopoietic cell grafts were given to the transplant recipients, all of whom were children. Trimmed from V: 0 bases; trimmed from J: 5 bases; junction bases lacking a gene match: 6. The CDR3 starts with the cysteine, ends with the phenylalanine, and has 15 residues. The sequence is cut down to CDR3 DNA, 45 bases in frame from base 1. The receptor library was made with PCR. The sequencing machine was an Illumina HiSeq 2500. Molecular barcoding was employed in the preparation of TCR libraries, with unique molecular identifiers being used to normalize TCRbeta repertoire quantification. Through fastp at Q25 and MiXCR, TCRdb rebuilt clones from the public reads, retaining in-frame beta chains. Identical CDR3 proteins give one entry, which carries the most common genes and DNA. The sample table contains nearly 20,000 distinct CDR3 sequences; only one count was recorded for 10% to 15% of them. Roughly 37% of the sample belongs to the ten largest clones.

What the study reported, not specific to this receptor: In some patients, the high TCRbeta diversity seen at day 60 was put down to recipient T cells and intrathymic progenitors that had survived conditioning. Hyperexpanded clone frequencies declined over subsequent months; after one year, T-cell counts and TCRbeta diversity were mostly attributed to newly produced T cells. The apparently early alphabetaT-cell count recovery about two months after transplant was reportedly dependent on only several hundred rapidly expanded clones derived from non-depleted graft cells.

There are many counts of this clonotype. Its antigen remains unidentified. Per-base qualities were not stored, and no clone one base away is much larger. Sequencing was performed on PBMCs, mostly from graft donor cells, taken 60 days after TCRalphabeta/CD19-depleted stem cell transplant. This clonotype was sampled from a female patient aged 2-9 years who had a stem cell transplant for congenital amegakaryocytic thrombocytopenia, so the T cells may come from the graft donor. The chain links TRBV12-3 or TRBV12-4 with TRBJ2-5; a stretch of 7 junction bases matches TRBD1. This receptor has the CDR3 CASSLAGGRRETQYF. In nucleotide form, the sequence is TGTGCCAGCAGTTTAGCAGGGGGCAGGCGGGAGACCCAGTACTTC.